What follows are 19 T cell receptor beta chains derived from one specimen sequenced in a study of memory CD4+ T cells and cytomegalovirus serostatus. Single viable CD3+CD4+CD8-CD45RO+ cells were sorted as the memory CD4+ T cells. The method was immunoSEQ multiplex PCR; TCRdb's version includes in-frame clones alone and lacks a portion of them. The sample records about 64,000 clones, over 60% being singletons. The specimen sequenced was memory CD4+ T cells from blood. The source of these receptors is an adult in good health and CMV-seronegative.

J is TRBJ2-1 and V is TRBV5-5; 8 positions match TRBD1. The CDR3 is 14 amino acids. The V and J ends lost 4 bases and 7 bases, in that order; junction bases with no gene match: 7. Germline CDR1 SGHKS, CDR2 YYEKEE (reference sequence). The CDR3 loop reads CASSPRTGWNEQFF. The DNA of the CDR3 is TGTGCCAGCAGCCCACGGACAGGGTGGAATGAGCAGTTCTTC.

The J gene is TRBJ1-3, the V gene TRBV5-4; weak D call: TRBD1 (5 bases). Per germline, CDR1 SGHNT and CDR2 YYREEE (reference sequence). The CDR3 sequence is 17 residues long. Trimming pared 0 bases from V and 0 bases from J, leaving 13 bases between. The CDR3 is CASSLGSGASSGNTIYF. In DNA form, the CDR3 reads TGTGCCAGCAGCTTGGGATCCGGGGCGAGCTCTGGAAACACCATATATTTT.

Concerning this clone itself: The same CDR3 is also encoded by other DNA sequences in this sample. This rearrangement joins TRBV11-2 to TRBJ1-6; D is uncertain. V was shortened by 4 bases and J by 7 bases, with 5 bases between the two germline ends. The germline gives CDR1 SGHAT, CDR2 FQNNGV. CDR3 length: 12 amino acids. CDR3 DNA: TGTGCCAGCAGCTCACTAAATTCACCCCTCCACTTT. Translation gives CASSSLNSPLHF.

The table lists this clone with a few counts. The J gene is TRBJ2-6, the V gene TRBV28; D may match TRBD1 or TRBD2 (6 bases each). Looked up from germline, CDR1 is MDHEN and CDR2 is SYDVKM. V shed 7 bases and J shed 0 bases, with 10 bases lying between them. The CDR3 has 15 amino acids. CDR3 sequence (DNA): TGTGCCAGCAAGGGGGGCAGCTCTGGGGCCAACGTCCTGACTTTC. Protein: CASKGGSSGANVLTF.

As DNA, the CDR3 is TGTGCCAGCAGTTCCAGGGGTGTCAATCAGCCCCAGCATTTT. Protein: CASSSRGVNQPQHF. V gene TRBV28 combines with J gene TRBJ1-5; TRBD1 might be the D (6 bases). The CDR3 has 14 amino acids. Deletions cut 4 bases from V and 3 bases from J, with 10 bases between. The germline CDR1 and CDR2 sequences are MDHEN and SYDVKM.

The V and J genes are TRBV18 and TRBJ2-7; TRBD2 agrees at 13 bases. J lost 3 bases, V lost 3 bases, and 5 bases had no gene match. The CDR3 contains 16 residues. CDR1 and CDR2 (germline): KGHSH, LQKENI. CDR3 region: CASSPGLAGSGYEQYF. The CDR3 nucleotides read TGTGCCAGCTCACCGGGACTAGCGGGAAGTGGCTACGAGCAGTACTTC.

The V and J genes are TRBV6-1 and TRBJ1-5; no firm D call. V gave up 2 bases and J gave up 7 bases, with 12 bases separating them. The CDR3 consists of 14 residues. From germline, CDR1 is MNHNS and CDR2 SASEGT. The CDR3 coding sequence is TGTGCCAGCAGTGAAACCTTCACCGGGCAGCCCCAGCATTTT. This codes for CASSETFTGQPQHF.

Comment on this clone: Other DNA sequences in this sample translate to the same CDR3. V and J are TRBV25-1 and TRBJ1-3; the D is unclear. Germline CDR1 reads MGHDK; CDR2 reads SYGVNS. The CDR3 is made up of 14 amino acids. Trimming left V 1 base short and J 2 bases short, with 6 bases between. CDR3: CASSELGPGNTIYF. CDR3 nucleotide sequence: TGTGCCAGCAGTGAATTAGGACCTGGAAACACCATATATTTT.

This chain links TRBV5-4 with TRBJ1-3; D may be TRBD1 (6 bases). The CDR3 is 17 residues long. Trimming shortened V by 4 bases and J by 0 bases, and 17 bases separated the two germline ends. Looked up from germline, CDR1 is SGHNT and CDR2 is YYREEE (reference sequence). The CDR3 spells CASSQGFGTTSGNTIYF. The CDR3 coding sequence is TGTGCCAGCAGCCAAGGGTTCGGGACAACCTCTGGAAACACCATATATTTT.

J is TRBJ1-1 and V is TRBV4-2; the D is unclear. V shed 4 bases and J shed 0 bases, with 15 bases lying between them. Germline V CDR1 and CDR2: LGHNA, YNFKEQ. This CDR3 region has 16 residues. CDR3 amino acids: CASSPLSQAMNTEAFF. As DNA, the CDR3 is TGTGCCAGCAGCCCACTCTCTCAGGCTATGAACACTGAAGCTTTCTTT.

The rearrangement joins TRBV29-1 to TRBJ2-5; TRBD1 agrees at 7 bases. The J segment lost 4 bases and the V segment lost 5 bases, leaving 7 bases of the junction unmatched. CDR1 SQVTM and CDR2 ANQGSEA come from the germline V gene. The CDR3 is 13 amino acids. The CDR3 region is CSVTGVSRETQYF. The CDR3 DNA sequence: TGCAGCGTTACAGGGGTGTCGCGAGAGACCCAGTACTTC.

This clone was counted between two and nine times. The chain links TRBV29-1 to TRBJ1-1; 8 bases fit TRBD1. The CDR3 is 13 residues long. Trimming took 8 bases from V and 3 from J; bases not matched to a gene: 8. The germline V gene has CDR1 SQVTM and CDR2 ANQGSEA. Here the CDR3 reads CSSYRGSDTEAFF. The CDR3 nucleotides read TGCAGCTCCTACAGGGGGTCGGACACTGAAGCTTTCTTT.

This clone was recorded once. V usage is TRBV6-5 and J usage is TRBJ2-7, with 9 positions matching TRBD1. V shed 4 bases, J shed 4 bases, and the junction held 5 bases outside the gene matches. There are 14 residues in the CDR3. Germline CDR1 is MNHEY and CDR2 is SVGAGI. The CDR3 region is CASSLTGGTYEQYF. CDR3 in DNA: TGTGCCAGCAGTTTGACAGGGGGGACATACGAGCAGTACTTC.

Here the CDR3 reads CASSPRYGYTF. CDR3 coding DNA: TGTGCCAGCAGTCCGAGATATGGCTACACCTTC. This chain links TRBV28 with TRBJ1-2; D not resolved. Trimming pared 5 bases from V and 5 bases from J, leaving 6 bases between. The CDR3 contains 11 residues. CDR1 is MDHEN and CDR2 is SYDVKM in the germline V gene.

The chain employs TRBV5-1 and TRBJ1-3, with D unclear. The germline V gene encodes CDR1 SGHRS and CDR2 YFSETQ. V was clipped by 2 bases and J by 0 bases, with 3 bases between them. This CDR3 has 13 residues. The CDR3 loop is CASSFSSGNTIYF. CDR3 coding DNA: TGCGCCAGCAGCTTTTCCTCTGGAAACACCATATATTTT.

The chain combines TRBV6-6 with TRBJ2-7, with 10 bases identical to TRBD1. Germline V gene sequence: CDR1 MNHNY, CDR2 SVGAGI (reference sequence). The V segment lost 6 bases and the J segment 4 bases; nucleotides outside the gene matches: 3. The CDR3 contains 13 residues. For the CDR3, the DNA is TGTGCCAGCAGACCGGGACAGGGGTACGAGCAGTACTTC. It yields the protein CASRPGQGYEQYF.

The V call is TRBV11-3, the J call TRBJ2-1; D call uncertain. The V and J ends lost 5 bases and 0 bases respectively, with 14 bases between them. This CDR3 contains 16 residues. CDR1 and CDR2 from the germline V gene are SGHNT and YENEEA. CDR3 in amino acids: CASSPGRRSSYNEQFF. CDR3 DNA sequence: TGTGCCAGCAGCCCCGGACGGCGGAGCTCCTACAATGAGCAGTTCTTC.

The rearrangement joins TRBV28 to TRBJ1-4, with D unclear. V lost 5 bases to trimming and J lost 3 bases, with 13 bases between them. The CDR3 totals 15 residues. The germline gives CDR1 MDHEN, CDR2 SYDVKM. CDR3 sequence (DNA): TGTGCCAGCAGTCCCCCCCACGGGGCTAATGAAAAACTGTTTTTT. Residues: CASSPPHGANEKLFF. Filled out from reference TRBV28 and TRBJ1-4, the complete variable domain reads DVKVTQSSRYLVKRTGEKVFLECVQDMDHENMFWYRQDPGLGLRLIYFSYDVKMKEKGDIPEGYSVSREKKERFSLILESASTNQTSMYLCASSPPHGANEKLFFGSGTQLSVL.

This clone was found a few times. CDR3 in DNA: TGCAGTGCCGCCCACGGGTCTGAAGCTTTCTTT. This codes for CSAAHGSEAFF. The chain recombines TRBV20-1 with TRBJ1-1; D not resolved. CDR1 DFQATT and CDR2 SNEGSKA come from the germline V gene (reference sequence). The germline V and J ends were trimmed by 6 bases and 6 bases, with 11 bases remaining between them. The CDR3 consists of 11 residues.